What follows are 13 T cell receptor beta chains derived from one specimen sequenced in a study of cytomegalovirus exposure and HLA in healthy donors. The PCR contained 60 Vbeta and 13 Jbeta primers. Using immunoSEQ multiplex PCR, the repertoire was profiled, and TCRdb retains in-frame clones only, with some absent. The table records about 240,000 clones, over 80% of them present only once. Source material: PBMCs. These TCRs come from a woman between 40 and 55 years old in good health and CMV-seropositive.

The V call is TRBV4-1, the J call TRBJ2-1, with a possible D match to TRBD2 (6 bases). This CDR3 has 14 amino acids. Trimming took off 0 bases at V and 7 bases at J, with 10 bases between the two ends. Germline loops: CDR1 MGHRA, CDR2 YSYEKL. The CDR3 DNA is TGCGCCAGCAGCCAAGACGCGGGGCAGAATGAGCAGTTCTTC. The encoded protein is CASSQDAGQNEQFF.

The chain recombines TRBV7-6 with TRBJ2-7, with a possible D match to TRBD1 (5 bases). The CDR3 consists of 14 residues. Germline V gene data show CDR1 as SGHVS and CDR2 as FNYEAQ. With 4 bases removed from V and 1 base from J, the gap between germline ends came to 11 bases. DNA of the CDR3: TGTGCCAGCAGCTCCTACAGGAGTTCCTACGAGCAGTACTTC. Translated, it gives CASSSYRSSYEQYF.

This CDR3 is CASSQEIHTGLEQETQYF. CDR3 coding DNA: TGCGCCAGCAGCCAAGAAATTCATACGGGGTTGGAGCAAGAGACCCAGTACTTC. This chain uses TRBV4-3 with TRBJ2-5, with D possibly being TRBD2 (5 bases). V was cut by 0 bases and J by 2 bases, with 19 bases left in between. This CDR3 region has 18 residues. Per the germline V gene, CDR1 is LGHNA and CDR2 is YSLEER.

The V and J genes are TRBV5-1 and TRBJ2-7, with D possibly matching TRBD1 (6 bases). Per germline, CDR1 SGHRS and CDR2 YFSETQ. CDR3 size: 14 residues. Trimming removed 3 bases at V and 6 bases at J, with 16 bases between. The CDR3 sequence: CASSSQSLGGEQYF. For the CDR3, the DNA is TGCGCCAGCAGCTCTCAGTCTCTAGGGGGCGAGCAGTACTTC.

The chain has TRBV21-1 and TRBJ2-5; the table's D call TRBD1 went unverified against the DNA. The DNA end favors TRBJ2-7, so the J call may be wrong. TRBV21-1 is a pseudogene locus. This CDR3 spans 16 amino acids. The CDR3: CASSGTDRAPSYEQYF. In DNA form, the CDR3 reads TGTGCCAGCAGCGGCACGGACAGGGCCCCATCCTACGAGCAGTACTTC.

V gene TRBV27 combines with J gene TRBJ1-4; 10 nucleotides align to TRBD1. The CDR3 is made up of 16 amino acids. Per the germline V gene, CDR1 is MNHEY and CDR2 is SMNVEV (reference sequence). Trimming at V came to 5 bases and at J to 8 bases, leaving 11 bases not matched to a gene. The CDR3 coding sequence is TGTGCCAGCAGTGATGACAGGGGGCAGAGGGGGGAAAAACTGTTTTTT. Residues: CASSDDRGQRGEKLFF.

The V and J genes are TRBV29-1 and TRBJ2-1; 10 bases match TRBD2. V shed 5 bases, J shed 7 bases, and the junction held 14 bases outside the gene matches. The germline CDR1 and CDR2 sequences are SQVTM and ANQGSEA. The CDR3 is 16 amino acids. CDR3 residues: CSVRELPSGRRNEQFF. CDR3 DNA sequence: TGCAGCGTTCGGGAATTGCCTAGCGGGAGAAGAAATGAGCAGTTCTTC.

This rearrangement joins TRBV6-4 to TRBJ2-3; 8 positions agree with TRBD2. CDR1 MRHNA and CDR2 SNTAGT come from the germline V gene. The CDR3 has 15 residues. Germline trimming cut 6 bases from V and 1 base from J; bases unmatched to any gene: 6. CDR3 sequence (DNA): TGTGCCAGCAGCCGGGAGACTAGCGGCACAGATACGCAGTATTTT. Its protein is CASSRETSGTDTQYF.

This rearrangement joins TRBV19 to TRBJ2-3, with 7 bases that match TRBD2. CDR3 length equals 15 residues. CDR1 LNHDA and CDR2 SQIVND come from the germline V gene (reference sequence). With 3 bases clipped from V and 2 bases from J, the junction kept 5 bases outside the gene matches. The DNA for the CDR3 is TGTGCCAGTAGTATTCCTAGCGGTCCCACAGATACGCAGTATTTT. Amino acid sequence: CASSIPSGPTDTQYF.

DNA of the CDR3: TGTGCCAGCACCTCGGGGAATAAGGACACCGGGGAGCTGTTTTTT. Encoded protein: CASTSGNKDTGELFF. The gene calls are TRBV27 and TRBJ2-2; a weak D match, TRBD2 (5 bases). Trimming stripped 7 bases from V and 3 bases from J, with 15 bases between. In germline, CDR1 is MNHEY, CDR2 SMNVEV (reference sequence). CDR3 length equals 15 residues.

The rearrangement uses TRBV6-1 and TRBJ1-5; D is uncertain. The V and J ends lost 2 bases and 6 bases respectively, with 14 bases between them. The germline V gene has CDR1 MNHNS and CDR2 SASEGT. The CDR3 extends over 15 amino acids. CDR3 sequence reads: CASSEHRISGQPQHF. The CDR3 DNA reads TGTGCCAGCAGTGAACACCGGATTTCGGGTCAGCCCCAGCATTTT.

The V call is TRBV4-3, the J call TRBJ1-1; D is uncertain. Trimming removed 0 bases at V and 2 bases at J, with 16 bases between. The CDR3 is made up of 17 amino acids. Germline CDR1 LGHNA, CDR2 YSLEER. CDR3 DNA: TGCGCCAGCAGCCAAGAAAACCCCCGGGTCGGAAACACTGAAGCTTTCTTT. Translating it yields CASSQENPRVGNTEAFF.

This chain uses TRBV7-2 with TRBJ2-5, with D possibly being TRBD2 (6 bases). The CDR3 is 14 amino acids. Between the trimmed V and J ends, which lost 1 base and 6 bases, there was a span of 12 bases. The germline V gene has CDR1 SGHTA and CDR2 FQGNSA. The CDR3: CASSLESGGKTQYF. The CDR3 DNA reads as TGTGCCAGCAGCTTAGAGTCCGGGGGTAAGACCCAGTACTTC.